These T cell receptor beta chains were read from a single sample in a study of blood T cell repertoires in COVID-19. Data came from immunoSEQ multiplex PCR; TCRdb stores just in-frame clones and leaves some out. The table includes around 68,000 clones, roughly 86% detected once. Input material: peripheral blood. The receptors originated from a woman aged 50 to 60 with acute or convalescent COVID-19. Each CDR3 is given with its conserved first and last residue. The D gene is left open where the match is weak. Clone size appears in some rows only: once, few, many, or a class for an expanded clone.

CDR3nt	CDR3aa	j_gene	abundance	v_gene	d_gene
TGTGCCAGTGTCCAGGGACAGATAAACACTGAAGCTTTCTTT	CASVQGQINTEAFF	TRBJ1-1	-	TRBV6-1	TRBD1
TGTGCCAGCTCACCACCGGCCGGGCGGGGGGGCAATGAGCAGTTCTTC	CASSPPAGRGGNEQFF	TRBJ2-1	-	TRBV18	TRBD2
TGCAGCGTTACCCGGGACAGCGGTTACTATGGCTACACCTTC	CSVTRDSGYYGYTF	TRBJ1-2	-	TRBV29-1	TRBD1
TGCGCCAGCAGCTTGCTCTCCCATGAGCAGTTCTTC	CASSLLSHEQFF	TRBJ2-1	-	TRBV5-1	-
TGTGCCAGCAGTAAGAGAGGGATGAACACTGAAGCTTTCTTT	CASSKRGMNTEAFF	TRBJ1-1	-	TRBV2	-
TGTGCCACCAGCAGTGGACAGTTGGAAGCTTTCTTT	CATSSGQLEAFF	TRBJ1-1	-	TRBV15	-
TGTGCCAGCAGCGAGGGTCAGAATGAAAAACTGTTTTTT	CASSEGQNEKLFF	TRBJ1-4	-	TRBV6-2/TRBV6-3	-
TGTGCCAGCAGCCCTGGGGGGAGTGACACCGGGGAGCTGTTTTTT	CASSPGGSDTGELFF	TRBJ2-2	-	TRBV5-4	-
TGTGCCAGCTCAGGGAGCGGTAGCAATCAGCCCCAGCATTTT	CASSGSGSNQPQHF	TRBJ1-5	-	TRBV18	-
TGTGCCAGCAGCCCCGACAGGGTGTATGGCTACACCTTC	CASSPDRVYGYTF	TRBJ1-2	-	TRBV14	TRBD1
TGTGCCAGCAGGCTGACAGGGTACGGTCAGCCCCAGCATTTT	CASRLTGYGQPQHF	TRBJ1-5	-	TRBV6-5	TRBD1
TGTGCCAGCAGTTATAGGGGGTTGAGCAATCAGCCCCAGCATTTT	CASSYRGLSNQPQHF	TRBJ1-5	few	TRBV6-5	-
TGTGCCAGCAGCTTGCAGGGGGCAGACTATGGCTACACCTTC	CASSLQGADYGYTF	TRBJ1-2	-	TRBV5-4	TRBD1
TGTGCCAGCAGTCTGGGACAGCGGTCTGGGGCCAACGTCCTGACTTTC	CASSLGQRSGANVLTF	TRBJ2-6	-	TRBV28	TRBD1
TGTGCCAGCAGTGAATTCGAGGGTCAGCCCCAGCATTTT	CASSEFEGQPQHF	TRBJ1-5	once	TRBV25-1	-
TGTGCCAGCAGCCAAGGGCAGGGTACTTCACCCCTCCACTTT	CASSQGQGTSPLHF	TRBJ1-6	once	TRBV3-1/TRBV3-2	-
TGTGCCAGCAGCTATGATACTGGCGGGGAGCTGTTTTTT	CASSYDTGGELFF	TRBJ2-2	once	TRBV6-6	-
TGCGCCAGCAGGAGGGATCAATTGTCACCCCTCCACTTT	CASRRDQLSPLHF	TRBJ1-6	-	TRBV5-1	-
TGTGCCAGTAGCGCCGTTAGGGGCTCCTACAATGAGCAGTTCTTC	CASSAVRGSYNEQFF	TRBJ2-1	-	TRBV19	-
TGTGCCAGCAGCACCCTTCTAGCGGGGGCCGCCGAGCAGTACTTC	CASSTLLAGAAEQYF	TRBJ2-7	-	TRBV13	TRBD2
TGTGCTTGGGCCCGAGGTAGTTTCTACGAGCAGTACTTC	CAWARGSFYEQYF	TRBJ2-7	-	TRBV30	-
TGCGCCAGCAGCCCGGGAGGGGGTGGAAACACCATATATTTT	CASSPGGGGNTIYF	TRBJ1-3	-	TRBV5-1	-
TGTGCCTTTTACAGGGAGGGAACTAATGAAAAACTGTTTTTT	CAFYREGTNEKLFF	TRBJ1-4	once	TRBV2	-
TGCGCCAGCACCGTAGGGGTAACTGGGGCCAACGTCCTGACTTTC	CASTVGVTGANVLTF	TRBJ2-6	once	TRBV5-1	-
TGTGCCAGCAGTACCCTCTGGACAGGGGGGAACACTGAAGCTTTCTTT	CASSTLWTGGNTEAFF	TRBJ1-1	-	TRBV2	TRBD1
TGTGCCAGCGCCGCGGGAGTCTTATACGAGCAGTACTTC	CASAAGVLYEQYF	TRBJ2-7	few	TRBV7-3	TRBD2
TGTGCCAGTAGTATACAAGGGGGCTTCTACGAGCAGTACTTC	CASSIQGGFYEQYF	TRBJ2-7	-	TRBV19	TRBD1
TGTGCCAGCAGTGCAACAGGGGTCACTGAAGCTTTCTTT	CASSATGVTEAFF	TRBJ1-1	few	TRBV12-3/TRBV12-4	TRBD1
TGTGCCAGCAGCCGAGACTTCGCCTACGAGCAGTACTTC	CASSRDFAYEQYF	TRBJ2-7	-	TRBV7-3	-
TGCGCCAGCAGCTCACAAGGACAGCTAGCGAACACTGAAGCTTTCTTT	CASSSQGQLANTEAFF	TRBJ1-1	-	TRBV5-1	-
TGTGCCAGCAGCTTAACGGTGGCAGGGGGTAGCTACGAGCAGTACTTC	CASSLTVAGGSYEQYF	TRBJ2-7	-	TRBV7-2	TRBD1
TGTGCCAGCAGCTTAGTCAGACGACTCAATACGAACACCGGGGAGCTGTTTTTT	CASSLVRRLNTNTGELFF	TRBJ2-2	-	TRBV7-9	-
TGTGCCAGCAGCAAAGATGGGGGGGTGACCACCGGGGAGCTGTTTTTT	CASSKDGGVTTGELFF	TRBJ2-2	-	TRBV21-1	-
TGTGCCAGCAGCTTGTACGGGGTGACAGGGACTGAAAAACTGTTTTTT	CASSLYGVTGTEKLFF	TRBJ1-4	-	TRBV5-5	TRBD1
TGCGCCAGCAGCCCGCAGACAGGGTTTAATGAAAAACTGTTTTTT	CASSPQTGFNEKLFF	TRBJ1-4	-	TRBV4-1	TRBD1
TGTGCCTGGAGTGTACTGACAGGGAATTCACCCCTCCACTTT	CAWSVLTGNSPLHF	TRBJ1-6	once	TRBV30	TRBD1
TGTGCCAGTGGTAGACAGGATAATCAGCCCCAGCATTTT	CASGRQDNQPQHF	TRBJ1-5	-	TRBV12-3/TRBV12-4	-
TGTGCCAGTAGCCTAGGGACAGGGCGAGGCTACACCTTC	CASSLGTGRGYTF	TRBJ1-2	-	TRBV19	TRBD1
TGTGCCAGCAGTTTGACAGGGGGGTCTAATGAAAAACTGTTTTTT	CASSLTGGSNEKLFF	TRBJ1-4	-	TRBV2	TRBD1
TGTGCTAGCAGCCCCCGCCTGGGCCGCGGCACAGATACGCAGTATTTT	CASSPRLGRGTDTQYF	TRBJ2-3	-	TRBV7-7	-
TGTGCTAGCAGCTTAGGACTAGCGGGAGGATCAAATGAGCAGTTCTTC	CASSLGLAGGSNEQFF	TRBJ2-1	-	TRBV7-7	TRBD2